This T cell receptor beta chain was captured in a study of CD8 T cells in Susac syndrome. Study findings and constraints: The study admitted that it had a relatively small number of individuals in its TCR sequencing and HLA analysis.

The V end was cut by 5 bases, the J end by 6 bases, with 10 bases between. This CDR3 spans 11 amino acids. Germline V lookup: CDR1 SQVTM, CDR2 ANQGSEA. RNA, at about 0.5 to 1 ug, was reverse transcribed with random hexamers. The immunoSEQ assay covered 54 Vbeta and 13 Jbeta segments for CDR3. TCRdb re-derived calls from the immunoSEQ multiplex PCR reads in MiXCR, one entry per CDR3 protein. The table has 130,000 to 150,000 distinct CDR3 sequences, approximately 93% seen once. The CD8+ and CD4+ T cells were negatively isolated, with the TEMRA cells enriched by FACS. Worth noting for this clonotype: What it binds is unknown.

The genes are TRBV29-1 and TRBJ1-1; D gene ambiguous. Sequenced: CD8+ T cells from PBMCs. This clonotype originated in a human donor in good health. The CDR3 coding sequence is TGCAGCGTTTGGGGAGGCTCTGAAGCTTTCTTT. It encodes CSVWGGSEAFF.